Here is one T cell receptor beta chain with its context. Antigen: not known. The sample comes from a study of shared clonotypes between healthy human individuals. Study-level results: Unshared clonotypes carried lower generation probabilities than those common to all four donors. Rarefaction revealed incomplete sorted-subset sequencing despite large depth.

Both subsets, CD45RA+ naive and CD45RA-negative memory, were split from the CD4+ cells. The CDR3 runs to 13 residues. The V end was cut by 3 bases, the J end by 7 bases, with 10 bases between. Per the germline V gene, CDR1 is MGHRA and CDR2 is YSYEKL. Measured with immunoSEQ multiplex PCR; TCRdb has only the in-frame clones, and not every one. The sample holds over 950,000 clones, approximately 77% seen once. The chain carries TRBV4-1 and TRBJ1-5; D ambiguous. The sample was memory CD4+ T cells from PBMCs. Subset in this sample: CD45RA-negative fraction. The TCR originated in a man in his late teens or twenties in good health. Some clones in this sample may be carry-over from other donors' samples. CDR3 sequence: CASSQPTMQPQHF. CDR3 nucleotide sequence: TGCGCCAGCAGCCAGCCTACTATGCAGCCCCAGCATTTT.